A selection of T cell receptor beta chains follows, all from one sample in a study of identical twins. MiXCR was run by TCRdb on the 5' RACE reads, yielding one entry per CDR3 protein. This table holds approximately 600,000 distinct CDR3 sequences, about 7% found once. This same sample was also part of a study on yellow fever vaccine responses in identical twins.

Sequencing input: PBMCs. The source of these receptors is a woman aged 18-29 years in good health. The CDR3 runs from the conserved cysteine through the conserved F or W.

>15|TRBV21-1
CASSNPAEGSGELFF
>15|TRBV6-1
CASTGNGRFSDTQYF
>14|TRBV7-9
CASSLFQGQGSQYF
>13|TRBV12-3/TRBV12-4
CASKTGATYEQYF
>17|TRBV3-1
CASSHSTSGRAVDTQYF
>13|TRBV2
CATGAGRNIEQYF
>13|TRBV7-8
CASMIIGNTEAFF
>12|TRBV10-3
CAILTPAYEQYF
>15|TRBV20-1
CSARDQGSVNSPLHF
>11|TRBV20-1
CSATRRDEQYF
>17|TRBV28
CASSPHRGLAGVNEQFF
>18|TRBV12-3/TRBV12-4
CASSLTFRLAGGTGELFF
>16|TRBV25-1
CASRDRGRGLSSGYTF
>13|TRBV3-1
CASSQELGSIQYF
>14|TRBV2
CASSQEGANQPQHF
>16|TRBV12-3/TRBV12-4
CASSLGAGNSYYGYTF
>14|TRBV6-4
CASTPPAANYGYTF
>17|TRBV12-3/TRBV12-4
CASSLLRGQGNTGELFF
>16|TRBV7-3
CASRDQTGANTGELFF
>15|TRBV12-3/TRBV12-4
CASSLQGLSGNTIYF
>14|TRBV12-3/TRBV12-4
CASRGTGDTGELFF
>15|TRBV7-9
CASSLARTEGNTIYF
>12|TRBV12-3/TRBV12-4
CASRTGGTEAFF
>14|TRBV12-3/TRBV12-4
CASSSLAHQETQYF
>12|TRBV12-3/TRBV12-4
CASSEVTGELFF